A single sample is the source of the 26 T cell receptor beta chains below, sequenced in a study of blood T cell repertoires in COVID-19 (dated by TCRdb to 2019 to 2021). The protocol used for the library was the immunoSEQ multiplex PCR assay. TCRdb mirrors the immuneACCESS table, restricted to in-frame sequences. Some clones are absent from its copies; in checked studies, under half trace to an unresolved V gene, and the reason for the others is unknown. The sample data list approximately 76,000 clones, and approximately 86% of these were observed just once. Clones ranked in the top ten supply 1.9% of the sample. Specimen: peripheral blood. Receptors were obtained from a woman aged 60 to 75 with acute or convalescent COVID-19.

This chain connects TRBV5-1 to TRBJ2-2, with TRBD1 matching 8 bases. The CDR3 consists of 15 residues. Looked up from germline, CDR1 is SGHRS and CDR2 is YFSETQ. The V and J ends lost 4 bases and 1 base, in that order; junction bases with no gene match: 3. CDR3 region: CASSVTGENTGELFF. CDR3 DNA sequence: TGCGCCAGCAGCGTGACAGGGGAGAACACCGGGGAGCTGTTTTTT.

The V call is TRBV6-5, the J call TRBJ1-5; D might be TRBD1 (5 bases). Per germline, CDR1 MNHEY and CDR2 SVGAGI. This CDR3 is 15 amino acids long. Trimming left V 6 bases short and J 0 bases short, with 12 bases between. The CDR3 is CASSAPTDSNQPQHF. The CDR3 DNA reads TGTGCCAGCAGCGCCCCGACAGATAGCAATCAGCCCCAGCATTTT.

This clone was counted between two and nine times. The chain employs TRBV6-5 and TRBJ1-2, with TRBD1 matching over 8 bases. Germline V gene data show CDR1 as MNHEY and CDR2 as SVGAGI. This CDR3 has 13 amino acids. V lost 10 bases and J lost 8; bases outside the gene matches: 12. The chain's CDR3 is CATLPGQGRGYTF. The CDR3 coding sequence is TGTGCCACTCTCCCCGGACAGGGCAGGGGCTACACCTTC.

V usage is TRBV7-3 and J usage is TRBJ2-3; TRBD1 is a possible D gene (6 bases). Trimming removed 4 bases from V and 4 bases from J, with 24 bases in between. CDR3 length: 18 residues. CDR1 and CDR2 (germline): SGHTA, FQGTGA. This CDR3 reads CASSSSGTVGALADTQYF. The CDR3 DNA is TGTGCCAGCAGCTCCTCGGGTACGGTGGGGGCGTTGGCAGATACGCAGTATTTT.

The chain has TRBV7-8 and TRBJ2-1, with a weak D call TRBD2 (6 bases). The V end was cut by 5 bases, the J end by 5 bases, with 10 bases between. CDR1 SGHVS and CDR2 FQNEAQ come from the germline V gene. The CDR3 contains 13 residues. The CDR3 sequence: CASSTGTHNEQFF. DNA of the CDR3: TGTGCCAGCAGCACCGGGACTCACAATGAGCAGTTCTTC.

CDR3 in DNA: TGTGCCAGCACTGTGGGCAGGATGAACACTGAAGCTTTCTTT. As protein: CASTVGRMNTEAFF. The chain combines TRBV2 with TRBJ1-1; D is ambiguous. The CDR3 covers 14 residues. The germline V gene encodes CDR1 SNHLY and CDR2 FYNNEI. V lost 7 bases and J 0 bases, leaving 12 bases between the germline ends.

This chain uses TRBV11-1 with TRBJ2-1; D is undetermined. Trimming stripped 3 bases from V and 8 bases from J, with 5 bases between. The CDR3 is 11 amino acids. The germline gives CDR1 SGHAT, CDR2 FQDESV (reference sequence). This CDR3 reads CASSLSDEQFF. CDR3 in DNA: TGTGCCAGCAGCTTGTCGGATGAGCAGTTCTTC.

The rearrangement joins TRBV28 to TRBJ1-1; possibly TRBD1 for D (5 bases). CDR1 is MDHEN and CDR2 is SYDVKM in the germline V gene. The CDR3 spans 17 residues. Trimming pared 5 bases from V and 0 bases from J, leaving 19 bases between. CDR3 coding DNA: TGTGCCAGCAGTAATCCATCAAACGACAGAATGAACACTGAAGCTTTCTTT. This sequence encodes CASSNPSNDRMNTEAFF.

The rearrangement joins TRBV9 to TRBJ1-2, with TRBD1 identical over 8 bases. CDR3 length equals 14 residues. Looked up from germline, CDR1 is SGDLS and CDR2 is YYNGEE. V lost 5 bases to trimming and J lost 7 bases; unmatched junction nucleotides: 10. CDR3 sequence reads: CASSRGTGGGGYTF. The CDR3 region has the DNA TGTGCCAGCAGTAGGGGTACAGGGGGAGGTGGCTACACCTTC. Supplemented by reference TRBV9 and TRBJ1-2, the full variable domain reads DSGVTQTPKHLITATGQRVTLRCSPRSGDLSVYWYQQSLDQGLQFLIQYYNGEERAKGNILERFSAQQFPDLHSELNLSSLELGDSALYFCASSRGTGGGGYTFGSGTRLTVV.

The rearrangement joins TRBV11-2 to TRBJ2-5, with 7 bases identical to TRBD2. V shed 1 base, J shed 7 bases, and the junction held 6 bases outside the gene matches. Looked up from germline, CDR1 is SGHAT and CDR2 is FQNNGV. The CDR3 totals 14 residues. CDR3 sequence reads: CASSLVGRAGTQYF. In DNA, the CDR3 is TGTGCCAGCAGCTTAGTGGGGAGGGCCGGGACCCAGTACTTC.

This clone showed up just a few times. The chain is built from TRBV11-3 and TRBJ2-7, with 7 bases aligning to TRBD2. Germline-derived CDR1 and CDR2 are SGHNT and YENEEA. The CDR3 extends over 16 amino acids. The junction had 8 bases not matched to a gene; V was cut back by 3 bases and J by 0 bases. CDR3 sequence reads: CASSFPWRESSYEQYF. The CDR3 DNA reads TGTGCCAGCAGCTTCCCTTGGCGGGAGAGCTCCTACGAGCAGTACTTC.

This chain connects TRBV28 to TRBJ2-7, with 8 bases aligning to TRBD2. Looked up from germline, CDR1 is MDHEN and CDR2 is SYDVKM. Germline trimming cut 3 bases from V and 7 bases from J; bases unmatched to any gene: 11. CDR3 length: 15 residues. The CDR3 nucleotides read TGTGCCAGCAGTTTCGGTGGAGCGGGAGTCTGGGAGCAGTACTTC. Translated: CASSFGGAGVWEQYF.

This clone was detected once. The rearrangement links TRBV6-2 or TRBV6-3 to TRBJ1-1; 7 bases map to TRBD1. Losses at the gene ends were 0 bases for V and 5 bases for J; bases not matched to a gene: 6. Germline V gene data show CDR1 as MNHEY and CDR2 as SVGEGT. The CDR3 is 15 amino acids. The chain's CDR3 is CASSYSGGLGTEAFF. The CDR3 DNA reads as TGTGCCAGCAGTTACTCAGGGGGCTTGGGGACTGAAGCTTTCTTT.

CDR3 bases: TGTGCCAGAAGCTTCCTACAGGGAGGGCAGAATCAGCCCCAGCATTTT. Amino acid sequence: CARSFLQGGQNQPQHF. This sequence joins TRBV5-3 and TRBJ1-5, with D perhaps matching TRBD1 (6 bases). TRBV5-3 is known as an ORF, though its function is uncertain. V was pared by 2 bases and J by 4 bases, with 16 bases between. CDR3 length: 16 residues.

J is TRBJ2-3 and V is TRBV28; 13 nucleotides agree with TRBD2. The CDR3 length is 16 residues. After removal of 7 bases from V and 2 bases from J, the junction contained 6 bases not matched to a gene. Germline assignment: CDR1 MDHEN and CDR2 SYDVKM. The CDR3 DNA reads TGTGCCAGCAAAAGCGGGACTAGCGGGGCCACAGATACGCAGTATTTT. Its protein is CASKSGTSGATDTQYF.

This clone is a singleton in its sample. The chain links TRBV4-3 to TRBJ1-4; TRBD1 aligns across 9 bases. This CDR3 has 16 amino acids. The ends lost 0 bases at V and 5 bases at J; junction bases unmatched: 4. CDR1 is LGHNA and CDR2 is YSLEER in the germline V gene. DNA for the CDR3: TGCGCCAGCAGCCAAGATCGCGGGACAGGGAATGAAAAACTGTTTTTT. It encodes CASSQDRGTGNEKLFF.

This clone was picked up a small number of times. This chain links TRBV28 with TRBJ1-2, with TRBD1 matching over 10 bases. Unmatched junction bases numbered 4, after V lost 2 bases and J lost 4 bases. The CDR3 has 15 residues. CDR1 and CDR2 from the germline V gene are MDHEN and SYDVKM. Here the CDR3 reads CASSLPTGGSYGYTF. Here the CDR3 DNA reads TGTGCCAGCAGTTTACCGACAGGGGGCAGCTATGGCTACACCTTC.

The chain links TRBV11-1 to TRBJ2-7; 8 nucleotides match TRBD1. The CDR3 totals 16 residues. The germline V gene encodes CDR1 SGHAT and CDR2 FQDESV (reference sequence). With 5 bases clipped from V and 0 bases from J, the junction kept 9 bases outside the gene matches. CDR3 in amino acids: CASSPRTGSSSYEQYF. In DNA form, the CDR3 reads TGTGCCAGCAGCCCCCGGACAGGGTCGAGCTCCTACGAGCAGTACTTC.

This clone was seen a handful of times. This chain uses TRBV11-2 with TRBJ2-7; 9 bases map to TRBD1. J gave up 4 bases and V 5 bases, and 9 bases lay outside the gene matches. The CDR3 has 15 residues. CDR1 SGHAT and CDR2 FQNNGV come from the germline V gene. The CDR3 DNA follows: TGTGCCAGCAGCCACATTAGGGACAGGGCTTACGAGCAGTACTTC. Amino acids: CASSHIRDRAYEQYF.

The gene calls are TRBV5-4 and TRBJ2-7; 8 bases align to TRBD1. This CDR3 is 16 amino acids long. Trimming removed 0 bases from V and 5 bases from J; junction bases left unmatched: 10. Germline V gene data show CDR1 as SGHNT and CDR2 as YYREEE (reference sequence). CDR3 coding DNA: TGTGCCAGCAGCTTGGATCGGAGACAGGGGTCCCACGAGCAGTACTTC. Its translation: CASSLDRRQGSHEQYF. The full variable domain, in which reference TRBV5-4 and TRBJ2-7 provide the parts outside the CDR3, is ETGVTQSPTHLIKTRGQQVTLRCSSQSGHNTVSWYQQALGQGPQFIFQYYREEENGRGNFPPRFSGLQFPNYSSELNVNALELDDSALYLCASSLDRRQGSHEQYFGPGTRLTVT.

The rearrangement joins TRBV28 to TRBJ2-7; possible D gene TRBD1, 5 bases. Germline V gene data show CDR1 as MDHEN and CDR2 as SYDVKM. V was pared by 7 bases and J by 2 bases, with 15 bases between. The CDR3 is 14 residues long. CDR3 loop: CASNVLGATYEQYF. The CDR3 nucleotides read TGTGCCAGCAACGTTCTAGGGGCTACCTACGAGCAGTACTTC.

This clone showed up just once. The chain combines TRBV11-2 with TRBJ1-1, with 12 bases lining up with TRBD1. The germline V gene has CDR1 SGHAT and CDR2 FQNNGV. The V segment lost 5 bases and the J segment 10 bases; nucleotides outside the gene matches: 5. The CDR3 is 13 amino acids. Here the CDR3 DNA reads TGTGCCAGCAGCACCCGGGACAGGGGGCGAGCTTTCTTT. Translated, it gives CASSTRDRGRAFF.

The CDR3 sequence is CASSQASDRVYSNQPQHF. CDR3 coding DNA: TGTGCCAGCAGCCAAGCCTCGGACAGGGTCTATAGCAATCAGCCCCAGCATTTT. V usage is TRBV4-2 and J usage is TRBJ1-5; 8 nucleotides agree with TRBD1. The trim removed 1 base at V and 0 bases at J, leaving 8 bases unmatched. This CDR3 has 18 residues. Germline-derived CDR1 and CDR2 are LGHNA and YNFKEQ.

This chain joins TRBV28 and TRBJ1-5, with a tentative D call TRBD1 (6 bases). The length of the CDR3 is 16 residues. The germline V gene has CDR1 MDHEN and CDR2 SYDVKM. V lost 4 bases and J 6 bases, leaving 19 bases between the germline ends. The CDR3 bases are TGTGCCAGCAGTTCCCTAGGGGGGGCCGAAGTTCAGCCCCAGCATTTT. Its protein product is CASSSLGGAEVQPQHF. The whole variable domain, filled in from reference TRBV28 and TRBJ1-5, reads DVKVTQSSRYLVKRTGEKVFLECVQDMDHENMFWYRQDPGLGLRLIYFSYDVKMKEKGDIPEGYSVSREKKERFSLILESASTNQTSMYLCASSSLGGAEVQPQHFGDGTRLSIL.

This clone was counted a single time. This chain joins TRBV7-2 and TRBJ2-7, with D possibly matching TRBD1 (6 bases). The V gene lost 4 bases and the J gene lost 1 base, with 8 bases spanning the gap. The CDR3 is 13 residues long. The germline V gene has CDR1 SGHTA and CDR2 FQGNSA. CDR3 loop: CASSSQGSYEQYF. CDR3 coding DNA: TGTGCCAGCAGCTCGCAGGGGTCCTACGAGCAGTACTTC.

The V call is TRBV19, the J call TRBJ2-1; TRBD1 matches at 10 bases. From germline, CDR1 is LNHDA and CDR2 SQIVND (reference sequence). The CDR3 loop spans 15 amino acids. The ends lost 5 bases at V and 8 bases at J; junction bases unmatched: 9. CDR3 nucleotides: TGTGCCAGTAGTCTCCGGGACAGGGGTAGCGATGAGCAGTTCTTC. It yields the protein CASSLRDRGSDEQFF.